This T cell receptor (beta chain) stems from a study of T cell responses to AZD1222 COVID-19 vaccine. Study information: Pooling covered second doses at about 4 or about 12 weeks. Overall study findings and caveats: The reported proportion of spike-specific TCRs targeting unmutated variant regions was nearly half. The CD4 TCRs associated with vaccination extended across spike and predominated at 160-218 and 743-854. Breadth and depth of Spike-specific TCRs rose after two AZD1222 doses.

A remark on this clone: Its antigen is not identified.

The CDR3 extends over 11 amino acids. V dropped 6 bases and J dropped 4 bases, with 9 bases sitting between them. Germline loops: CDR1 DFQATT, CDR2 SNEGSKA (reference sequence). Some clones are missing from TCRdb's copy, which holds only in-frame ones; the method was immunoSEQ multiplex PCR. The data show around 130,000 clones, about 89% seen once. Specimen: peripheral blood, collected on day 0 of AZD1222 vaccination. This TCR came from an adult in good health. The gene calls are TRBV20-1 and TRBJ2-5; no clear D gene. The CDR3 DNA is TGCAGTGCCCCCACCCGAGAGACCCAGTACTTC. This encodes CSAPTRETQYF.